This is a list of T cell receptor beta chains from one sample in a study of T cell changes during pregnancy in multiple sclerosis. This table comes from immunoSEQ multiplex PCR, and its TCRdb copy is limited to in-frame clones, with some not included. The sample includes 30,000 to 45,000 clones, 80% to 90% of them seen just once. This sample comprised CD4+ T cells from peripheral blood mononuclear cells, obtained before pregnancy. These receptor sequences come from a female donor with multiple sclerosis, enrolled in a pregnancy study. The CDR3 runs from the conserved cysteine through the conserved F or W. A D gene is named only where the DNA matches it firmly. Clone sizes are given selectively: once, few, many, or a class where the clone is expanded.

cdr3_aa	cdr3_nt	v_call	j_call	d_call	clone_size
CASSISTGYSNQPQHF	TGTGCCAGTAGTATTTCGACAGGATATAGCAATCAGCCCCAGCATTTT	TRBV19	TRBJ1-5	NA	NA
CASGTSAYEQYF	TGTGCCAGCGGGACTTCTGCCTACGAGCAGTACTTC	TRBV2	TRBJ2-7	NA	NA
CASSGTGTGRNIQYF	TGTGCCAGCAGTGGGACCGGGACAGGGAGGAACATTCAGTACTTC	TRBV2	TRBJ2-4	TRBD1	NA
CGKSSYEQYF	TGCGGGAAGAGCTCCTACGAGCAGTACTTC	TRBV7-3	TRBJ2-7	NA	NA
CASSRDSYNEQFF	TGTGCCAGCAGCCGGGACTCCTACAATGAGCAGTTCTTC	TRBV6-5	TRBJ2-1	NA	NA
CASSSQGTNTGELFF	TGTGCCAGCAGCTCGCAGGGGACGAACACCGGGGAGCTGTTTTTT	TRBV11-2	TRBJ2-2	NA	NA
CASRGRGVNTEAFF	TGTGCCAGCAGGGGGCGGGGGGTCAACACTGAAGCTTTCTTT	TRBV6-5	TRBJ1-1	NA	NA
CASSPGQGDGYTF	TGTGCCAGCTCGCCGGGACAGGGTGATGGCTACACCTTC	TRBV18	TRBJ1-2	TRBD1	NA
CASSLGADPWEAQPQHF	TGTGCCAGCAGCTTAGGGGCGGATCCTTGGGAGGCTCAGCCCCAGCATTTT	TRBV11-3	TRBJ1-5	NA	NA
CASSLAKDSRFTGELFF	TGCGCCAGCAGCTTGGCCAAGGACAGCCGTTTTACCGGGGAGCTGTTTTTT	TRBV5-1	TRBJ2-2	NA	NA
CASTVGLADTEAFF	TGTGCCAGTACCGTGGGCCTCGCAGACACTGAAGCTTTCTTT	TRBV19	TRBJ1-1	NA	once
CASRDRDPEKLFF	TGTGCCAGCAGAGACCGGGATCCTGAAAAACTGTTTTTT	TRBV25-1	TRBJ1-4	NA	NA
CASSLVRTGLWNTEAFF	TGTGCCAGCAGCTTGGTCCGGACAGGGCTTTGGAACACTGAAGCTTTCTTT	TRBV5-6	TRBJ1-1	TRBD1	NA
CASSSLLTVSGANVLTF	TGTGCCAGTAGTTCACTACTTACCGTCTCTGGGGCCAACGTCCTGACTTTC	TRBV19	TRBJ2-6	NA	NA
CASTIKSGRGYGYTF	TGTGCTAGCACTATCAAGAGCGGGCGAGGCTATGGCTACACCTTC	TRBV7-7	TRBJ1-2	NA	NA
CASSQQGLLGLYSSYEQYF	TGCGCCAGCAGTCAGCAGGGGTTGTTGGGGCTGTACAGCTCCTACGAGCAGTACTTC	TRBV23-1	TRBJ2-7	NA	NA
CAWSWEATIYF	TGTGCCTGGAGTTGGGAGGCCACCATATATTTT	TRBV30	TRBJ1-3	NA	few
CAISDMGGAGETQYF	TGTGCCATCAGTGACATGGGGGGGGCTGGTGAGACCCAGTACTTC	TRBV10-3	TRBJ2-5	NA	NA
CASRTQTGVYNEQFF	TGTGCCAGCAGAACCCAGACAGGGGTCTACAATGAGCAGTTCTTC	TRBV2	TRBJ2-1	TRBD1	NA
CASSLTGTGGHRAETQYF	TGTGCCAGCAGCTTAACCGGGACAGGGGGTCATCGGGCGGAGACCCAGTACTTC	TRBV7-9	TRBJ2-5	TRBD1	NA